Here is one T cell receptor beta chain with its context. There are a few counts of this clone. Its antigen remains undetermined. No per-base quality is available; no much larger clone lies one base away. For sequencing of the TCRbeta CDR3 region, genomic DNA was extracted from the sorted cells. The immunoSEQ Assay was used for sequencing of TCRbeta CDR3 regions. Drawn from immuneACCESS, this table holds only the in-frame rearrangements with V and J called that TCRdb kept. Clones are partly lost; checked studies trace under half to an unresolved V gene and leave the rest unexplained. Recorded for this sample are tens of thousands of clones; 85% to 90% of them occurred a single time. The ten largest clonotypes hold about 3.7% of the sample. Patients with autoimmune disease history or receiving systemic immunosuppression were excluded from the trial. Peripheral blood for TCR sequencing was drawn from every dose cohort at baseline, at cycle 4 day 1 and at cycle 7 day 1. Samples came from an open-label, multicenter, first-in-human phase I dose-escalation trial of ivuxolimab. Adults with locally advanced or metastatic melanoma, renal cell carcinoma, hepatocellular carcinoma or head and neck squamous cell carcinoma were enrolled in the trial. Before TCR sequencing, CD4+ T cells and CD8+ T cells were sorted from peripheral blood as separate populations.

The data derive from a study of OX40 agonist ivuxolimab in advanced cancers. A note on the overall study: Ivuxolimab was a fully human IgG2 agonistic monoclonal antibody targeting the costimulatory receptor OX40 (CD134). Peripheral TCRbeta sequencing aimed to test whether ivuxolimab altered TCR sequence diversity and caused clonal T-cell expansion. The monotherapy dose-escalation portion (N of about 57 patients) of the phase I ivuxolimab trial is reported in the paper. Among the roughly 50 dose-escalation patients, around 20 had hepatocellular carcinoma, 15 or so melanoma, 9 renal cell carcinoma and 9 head and neck cancer. Intravenous ivuxolimab was administered to patients every 2 weeks at six dose levels: 0.01, 0.1, 0.3, 1.5, 3 and 10 mg/kg. Patients were allowed to have had prior anti-PD-1, anti-PD-L1 or anti-CTLA-4 therapy, and about 40% of the dose-escalation patients had been treated with checkpoint inhibitors. In the dose-escalation cohort, around 80% of patients were male, and the mean age was roughly 60 years with a range of roughly 20 to 80. Partial responses occurred in three dose-escalation patients, of whom one had hepatocellular carcinoma and two had cutaneous melanoma. On the study overall, not on this receptor specifically: Low levels of normalized T-cell clonal expansion were also seen in some patients who did not respond. After ivuxolimab, more expanded clones were found on average in CD8+ T cells than in CD4+ T cells. Which antigens the clonally expanded peripheral T cells were specific for was not determined. In the 0.1-3.0 mg/kg groups, partial responders had among the lowest normalized peripheral clonal expansion, particularly in CD8+ T cells. At doses from 0.1 to 3.0 mg/kg, clonal expansion was seen in both CD4+ and CD8+ blood T cells between baseline and week 6.

The receptor comes from an adult with an advanced solid tumor such as melanoma, head and neck, liver or kidney cancer. Sequenced material: CD4+ or CD8+ T cells sorted from blood, taken in a trial of the OX40 agonist ivuxolimab.

This receptor has the CDR3 CASSLNQRGSLNEQFF. The sequence in DNA is TGTGCCAGCAGCTTAAACCAGCGGGGGTCGTTAAATGAGCAGTTCTTC. The receptor chain draws on TRBV7-3 and TRBJ2-1, with 8 middle bases fitting TRBD2. From the cysteine up to the phenylalanine, the CDR3 has a length of 16 residues. The sequence is cut down to CDR3 DNA, 48 bases in frame from base 1. Sequences SGHTA (CDR1) and FQGTGA (CDR2) are obtained from the germline V gene. V is trimmed back by 1 base and J by 7 bases, and the junction contains 9 bases that no gene match accounts for. Outside the CDR3, residues come from the reference TRBV7-3 and TRBJ2-1 proteins, so the full variable domain is: GAGVSQTPSNKVTEKGKYVELRCDPISGHTALYWYRQSLGQGPEFLIYFQGTGAADDSGLPNDRFFAVRPEGSVSTLKIQRTERGDSAVYLCASSLNQRGSLNEQFFGPGTRLTVL.